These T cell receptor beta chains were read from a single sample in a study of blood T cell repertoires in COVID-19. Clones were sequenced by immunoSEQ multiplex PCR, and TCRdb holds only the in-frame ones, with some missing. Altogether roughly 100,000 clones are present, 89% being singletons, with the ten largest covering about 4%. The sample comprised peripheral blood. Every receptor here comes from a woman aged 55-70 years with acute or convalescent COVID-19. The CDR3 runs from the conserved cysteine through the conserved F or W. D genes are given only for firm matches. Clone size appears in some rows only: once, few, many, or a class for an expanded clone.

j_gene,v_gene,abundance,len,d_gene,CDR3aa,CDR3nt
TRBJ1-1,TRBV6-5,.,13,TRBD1,CASSSHRGTEAFF,TGTGCCAGCAGTTCGCACAGGGGGACTGAAGCTTTCTTT
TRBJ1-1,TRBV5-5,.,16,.,CASSLVSAGSRTEAFF,TGTGCCAGCAGCTTGGTGTCGGCCGGGAGTCGGACTGAAGCTTTCTTT
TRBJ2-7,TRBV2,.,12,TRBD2,CASSAEASGIHF,TGTGCCAGCAGTGCGGAAGCAAGCGGGATTCACTTC
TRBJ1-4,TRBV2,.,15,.,CASSEAGGQNEKLFF,TGTGCCAGCAGTGAAGCTGGCGGACAGAATGAAAAACTGTTTTTT
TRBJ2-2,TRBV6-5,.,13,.,CASSYFSTGELFF,TGTGCCAGCAGTTACTTTAGTACCGGGGAGCTGTTTTTT
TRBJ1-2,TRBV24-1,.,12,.,CATSGSGYGYTF,TGTGCCACCAGTGGGTCGGGATATGGCTACACCTTC
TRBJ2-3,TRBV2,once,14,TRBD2,CASELAVVTDTQYF,TGTGCCAGTGAACTAGCGGTTGTCACAGATACGCAGTATTTT
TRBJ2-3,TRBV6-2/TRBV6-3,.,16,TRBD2,CASSSPPAGGGDTQYF,TGTGCCAGCAGTTCCCCCCCTGCGGGGGGCGGTGATACGCAGTATTTT
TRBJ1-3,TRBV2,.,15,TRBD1,CASSEKGAFGNTIYF,TGTGCCAGCAGTGAGAAGGGGGCCTTCGGAAACACCATATATTTT
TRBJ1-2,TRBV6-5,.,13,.,CASRGLGNHGYTF,TGTGCCAGCAGGGGCCTTGGAAATCATGGCTACACCTTC
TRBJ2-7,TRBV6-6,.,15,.,CASRLNSAGSYEQYF,TGTGCCAGCAGGCTTAATTCAGCGGGCTCCTACGAGCAGTACTTC
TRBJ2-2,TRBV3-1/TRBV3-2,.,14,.,CASSPRQDTGELFF,TGTGCCAGCAGCCCCAGACAGGACACCGGGGAGCTGTTTTTT
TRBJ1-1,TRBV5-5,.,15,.,CASSGGQGANTEAFF,TGTGCCAGCAGCGGCGGACAAGGAGCGAACACTGAAGCTTTCTTT
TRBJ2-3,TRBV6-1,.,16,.,CASSEVNSASTDTQYF,TGTGCCAGCAGTGAAGTTAATAGCGCTAGCACAGATACGCAGTATTTT
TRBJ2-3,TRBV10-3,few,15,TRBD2,CAISGVAGEVDTQYF,TGTGCCATCAGTGGAGTGGCGGGGGAGGTGGATACGCAGTATTTT
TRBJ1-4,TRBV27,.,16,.,CASSPLGVKEFEKLFF,TGTGCCAGCAGTCCCCTCGGGGTAAAGGAGTTCGAAAAACTGTTTTTT
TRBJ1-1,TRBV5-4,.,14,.,CASSFSSDSPEAFF,TGTGCCAGCAGCTTCTCATCCGACAGTCCTGAAGCTTTCTTT
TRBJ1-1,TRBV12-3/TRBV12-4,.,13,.,CASSARMNTEAFF,TGTGCCAGCAGCGCCAGAATGAACACTGAAGCTTTCTTT
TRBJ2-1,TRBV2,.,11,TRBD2,CASSWTSEQFF,TGTGCCAGCAGTTGGACTAGTGAGCAGTTCTTC
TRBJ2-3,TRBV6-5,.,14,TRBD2,CASSRAGVTDTQYF,TGTGCCAGCAGTCGAGCGGGAGTCACAGATACGCAGTATTTT
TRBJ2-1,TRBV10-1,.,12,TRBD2,CASSEGASGQFF,TGCGCCAGCAGTGAGGGGGCTAGCGGGCAGTTCTTC
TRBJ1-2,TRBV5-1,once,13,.,CASSLDPVRGWTF,TGCGCCAGCAGCTTGGATCCGGTGAGGGGGTGGACCTTC
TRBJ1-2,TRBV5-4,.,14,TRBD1,CASSRTGGNYGYTF,TGTGCCAGCAGCCGGACAGGGGGGAACTATGGCTACACCTTC